The 15 T cell receptor beta chains listed next were all sequenced from one sample in a study of cytomegalovirus exposure and HLA in healthy donors (dated by TCRdb to about 2017). Library generation was performed with the immunoSEQ multiplex PCR assay. A mixture of 60 forward primers for TCR Vbeta segments and 13 reverse primers for TCR Jbeta segments was used in the multiplex PCR. This is the immuneACCESS table as TCRdb keeps it, with only in-frame sequences that have V and J called. A part of the clones is gone; compared with another copy, unresolved V genes explain less than half, and the rest is unexplained. Here the sample has more than 85,000 clones; more than 65% occur a single time. Approximately 8% of the sample lies in the top ten. The sequencing sample was made of PBMCs. The receptors here all came from a man aged 35 to 55 in good health and CMV-seropositive.

This chain uses TRBV10-3 with TRBJ1-2; D call uncertain. The germline V gene encodes CDR1 ENHRY and CDR2 SYGVKD. The CDR3 has 14 residues. Trimming took 2 bases from V and 8 from J, leaving 15 bases between them. This CDR3 is CAISEERRGNGYTF. Written as DNA, the CDR3 is TGTGCCATCAGTGAGGAGCGGCGAGGGAACGGCTACACCTTC.

This chain uses TRBV7-9 with TRBJ2-5, with 9 positions matching TRBD2. Germline trimming cut 1 base from V and 4 bases from J; bases unmatched to any gene: 10. CDR1 and CDR2 from the germline V gene are SEHNR and FQNEAQ (reference sequence). This CDR3 comprises 17 residues. CDR3 nucleotide sequence: TGTGCCAGCAGCTTAGTAGTTAGCGGGAGAGGAAGAGAGACCCAGTACTTC. Its translation is CASSLVVSGRGRETQYF.

The J gene is TRBJ1-1, the V gene TRBV19, with D unclear. This CDR3 is built from 15 residues. The germline V and J ends were trimmed by 0 bases and 4 bases, with 12 bases remaining between them. Per the germline V gene, CDR1 is LNHDA and CDR2 is SQIVND (reference sequence). The CDR3 loop is CASSIDVPPGTEAFF. Here the CDR3 DNA reads TGTGCCAGTAGTATAGATGTCCCCCCAGGCACTGAAGCTTTCTTT.

The J gene is TRBJ2-7, the V gene TRBV4-1; 12 bases align to TRBD2. V shed 1 base and J 2 bases; nucleotides not matched to a gene: 6. The CDR3 extends over 17 amino acids. Germline lookup yields CDR1 MGHRA and CDR2 YSYEKL. The CDR3 sequence is CASSQGVGLAGPYEQYF. CDR3 sequence (DNA): TGCGCCAGCAGCCAAGGGGTGGGACTAGCGGGTCCCTACGAGCAGTACTTC.

V and J are TRBV6-5 and TRBJ2-7, with 9 bases identical to TRBD2. This CDR3 has 14 amino acids. Per the germline V gene, CDR1 is MNHEY and CDR2 is SVGAGI. Trimming cost V 7 bases and J 0 bases; bases outside gene matches: 4. CDR3 sequence: CASKAGGFSYEQYF. The DNA for the CDR3 is TGTGCCAGCAAAGCGGGAGGCTTCTCCTACGAGCAGTACTTC.

The rearrangement uses TRBV14 and TRBJ2-5, with D perhaps TRBD2 (6 bases). Germline values: CDR1 SGHDN, CDR2 FVKESK. V was shortened by 2 bases and J by 6 bases, with 13 bases between the two germline ends. The CDR3 spans 14 residues. CDR3 amino acids: CASSQLGLGKTQYF. In nucleotides, the CDR3 is TGTGCCAGCAGCCAACTGGGACTGGGGAAGACCCAGTACTTC.

The rearrangement links TRBV7-2 to TRBJ2-7, with 8 nucleotides matching TRBD1. J was trimmed by 5 bases and V by 6 bases; bases with no gene match: 6. This CDR3 is 13 amino acids long. Germline CDR1 and CDR2: SGHTA and FQGNSA. DNA for the CDR3: TGTGCCAGCAGTCCAGGGGGCTTTAACGAGCAGTACTTC. It is translated as CASSPGGFNEQYF.

The chain links TRBV7-8 to TRBJ1-4; D not resolved. This CDR3 has 20 residues. Germline V gives CDR1 SGHVS, CDR2 FQNEAQ. V lost 1 base to trimming and J lost 12 bases, with 33 bases between them. The CDR3 region has the DNA TGTGCCAGCAGCTTAGACGGGGTACCGGAACCTAAAGCGGGGAAATTAGAACTGTTTTTT. The encoded protein is CASSLDGVPEPKAGKLELFF.

The V gene is TRBV7-3, the J gene TRBJ2-6; TRBD2 agrees at 11 bases. The CDR3 length is 21 residues. After removal of 1 base from V and 0 bases from J, the junction contained 11 bases not matched to a gene. The germline gives CDR1 SGHTA, CDR2 FQGTGA. The CDR3 nucleotides read TGTGCCAGCAGCTTAATTGGGACTAGCGGAAGCACCAGCTCTGGGGCCAACGTCCTGACTTTC. Amino acids: CASSLIGTSGSTSSGANVLTF. Drawing the rest from reference TRBV7-3 and TRBJ2-6, the complete variable domain is GAGVSQTPSNKVTEKGKYVELRCDPISGHTALYWYRQSLGQGPEFLIYFQGTGAADDSGLPNDRFFAVRPEGSVSTLKIQRTERGDSAVYLCASSLIGTSGSTSSGANVLTFGAGSRLTVL.

This clone was detected once. One end of the junction fails to match germline, which may point to a read error. The V and J genes are TRBV19 and TRBJ2-6, with D perhaps matching TRBD1 (5 bases). Germline CDR1 reads LNHDA; CDR2 reads SQIVND (reference sequence). The CDR3 is made up of 16 amino acids. CDR3 loop: CASSFNHPSGANGLTF. The CDR3 DNA is TGTGCCAGTAGTTTCAACCACCCCTCTGGGGCCAACGGCCTGACTTTC.

The V call is TRBV7-8, the J call TRBJ2-7; D possibly corresponds to TRBD2 (6 bases). Germline CDR1 SGHVS, CDR2 FQNEAQ. The CDR3 loop spans 14 amino acids. V lost 5 bases and J 4 bases, leaving 15 bases between the germline ends. The CDR3 reads CASSLMVAVYEQYF. The CDR3 DNA sequence: TGTGCCAGCAGCCTCATGGTAGCGGTTTACGAGCAGTACTTC.

The chain is built from TRBV5-1 and TRBJ2-1; the match to TRBD2 covers 7 bases. The ends lost 7 bases at V and 2 bases at J; junction bases unmatched: 12. Germline lookup yields CDR1 SGHRS and CDR2 YFSETQ. The CDR3 totals 16 residues. The CDR3 here is CASSIEGGVPYNEQFF. The CDR3 region has the DNA TGCGCCAGCTCCATTGAGGGAGGGGTACCCTACAATGAGCAGTTCTTC.

The chain links TRBV4-2 to TRBJ1-6; 10 bases align to TRBD1. This CDR3 comprises 16 residues. With V trimmed by 0 bases and J by 7 bases, 3 bases remained unmatched. Germline V gene sequence: CDR1 LGHNA, CDR2 YNFKEQ. The DNA of the CDR3 is TGTGCCAGCAGCCAAGACCCGGGACAGGGGAATTCACCCCTCCACTTT. Amino acid sequence: CASSQDPGQGNSPLHF.

The chain has TRBV27 and TRBJ2-1; 8 positions agree with TRBD2. V lost 6 bases, J lost 0 bases, and 13 bases stayed unmatched. Germline V gene lookup returns CDR1 MNHEY and CDR2 SMNVEV (reference sequence). This CDR3 comprises 18 residues. CDR3 DNA sequence: TGTGCCAGCAGGACAATACTAGCGGATGCTCTCTCCTACAATGAGCAGTTCTTC. Translation: CASRTILADALSYNEQFF.

The gene calls are TRBV6-1 and TRBJ1-2; D gene uncertain. There are 12 residues in the CDR3. CDR1 is MNHNS, CDR2 SASEGT, per germline. V was trimmed by 3 bases and J by 4 bases, leaving 6 bases between them. The CDR3 region has the DNA TGTGCCAGCAGTGAGGCGGGCTATGGCTACACCTTC. Translating gives CASSEAGYGYTF.